This T cell receptor beta chain was recovered during a study of blood T cell repertoires in COVID-19. Per the original data handling: Using reference gene primer amplification, nucleated cell counts were estimated. Generated by immunoSEQ multiplex PCR, the TCRdb table keeps only in-frame clones and is missing some. The V and J calls and the clone size are those of that table, but D and trimming were determined from the DNA. The table includes about 210,000 clones, roughly 80% detected once. J lost 10 bases, V lost 4 bases, and 11 bases had no gene match. The CDR3 spans 14 residues. Germline V lookup: CDR1 MNHEY, CDR2 SMNVEV (reference sequence). Followed longitudinally, the Seattle patients had been enrolled during active infection.

The TCR originated in a man between 60 and 75 years old with COVID-19, enrolled during active disease. The J gene is TRBJ1-2, the V gene TRBV27; 8 bases fit TRBD1. The sequenced sample consisted of peripheral blood. DNA of the CDR3: TGTGCCAGCAGTTCCGGTGGACAGGGTGTCGTCTACACCTTC. Amino acids: CASSSGGQGVVYTF.